These 26 T cell receptor beta chains originate from one sample sequenced in a study of T-cell reconstitution after alpha-beta-depleted transplantation in children (dated by TCRdb to the mid-2010s). Receptor amplification or capture employed PCR. Sequencing used an Illumina HiSeq 2500. To normalize quantification of the TCRbeta repertoire, the TCR libraries were built with molecular barcoding that relied on unique molecular identifiers. The public reads were quality trimmed at Q25 with fastp and then assembled into clones with MiXCR by TCRdb, keeping productive beta chains. Entries are consolidated by CDR3 protein sequence, retaining the most common genes and DNA. In all, the sample holds more than 250,000 distinct CDR3 sequences, and nearly 10% of those were seen once. 10% of the sample lies in the top ten. The sequences come from PBMCs from the stem cell graft donor, collected from the stem cell graft. The receptors derive from a human donor who donated a stem cell graft to a child with SCID.

This clonotype was counted ten times or more. J is TRBJ2-1 and V is TRBV12-3 or TRBV12-4; perhaps TRBD2 as D (5 bases). The CDR3 consists of 14 residues. V gave up 6 bases and J gave up 3 bases, with 12 bases separating them. The CDR3 DNA follows: TGTGCCAGCAGAACCGTCCGGGGCTACAATGAGCAGTTCTTC. This translates into CASRTVRGYNEQFF.

V and J are TRBV7-9 and TRBJ2-1; no clear D. The CDR3 length is 10 residues. Deletions cut 2 bases from V and 10 bases from J, with 3 bases between. Germline values: CDR1 SEHNR, CDR2 FQNEAQ (reference sequence). The chain's CDR3 is CASSLLEQFF. The CDR3 nucleotides read TGTGCCAGCAGCTTATTAGAGCAGTTCTTC.

This clonotype was detected a few times. The chain carries TRBV7-2 and TRBJ2-7, with TRBD1 identical over 7 bases. CDR1 is SGHTA and CDR2 is FQGNSA in the germline V gene. CDR3 size: 12 residues. The ends lost 8 bases at V and 8 bases at J; junction bases unmatched: 9. CDR3 sequence: CASGKQGLKQYF. The CDR3 DNA is TGTGCCAGCGGCAAACAGGGGTTGAAGCAGTACTTC.

The chain combines TRBV20-1 with TRBJ1-1; TRBD1 aligns across 8 bases. CDR1 DFQATT and CDR2 SNEGSKA come from the germline V gene (reference sequence). V was clipped by 0 bases and J by 4 bases; unmatched bases: 7. The CDR3 length is 15 residues. CDR3 amino acids: CSARDVQGVGTEAFF. DNA of the CDR3: TGCAGTGCTAGAGATGTACAGGGGGTCGGCACTGAAGCTTTCTTT.

In this sample, this clonotype turned up a few times. This rearrangement joins TRBV12-3 or TRBV12-4 to TRBJ1-3; D gene ambiguous. Trimming left V 7 bases short and J 0 bases short, with 13 bases between. This CDR3 spans 15 amino acids. In DNA, the CDR3 is TGTGCCAGCAATCGGCCCGGGCTCTCTGGAAACACCATATATTTT. This sequence encodes CASNRPGLSGNTIYF.

This clonotype was detected a few times. V gene TRBV29-1 combines with J gene TRBJ1-2, with D unresolved. CDR3 length: 11 amino acids. Germline CDR1 reads SQVTM; CDR2 reads ANQGSEA. V shed 0 bases and J shed 5 bases, with 4 bases lying between them. The CDR3 reads CSVEERYGYTF. In DNA form, the CDR3 reads TGCAGCGTTGAAGAAAGATATGGCTACACCTTC.

Worth noting for this clonotype: It may be a read error: a sequence one base away is much more abundant. J is TRBJ1-1 and V is TRBV6-6; D is ambiguous. In germline, CDR1 is MNHNY, CDR2 SVGAGI (reference sequence). This CDR3 has 12 amino acids. The V gene lost 6 bases and the J gene lost 2 bases, with 7 bases spanning the gap. In nucleotides, the CDR3 is TGTGCCAGCAGCCCGTTAAACACTGAAGCTTTCTTT. This encodes CASSPLNTEAFF.

The V and J genes are TRBV12-3 or TRBV12-4 and TRBJ2-2; 9 nucleotides match TRBD1. This CDR3 has 19 amino acids. V gave up 2 bases and J gave up 2 bases; unmatched junction bases: 12. Here the CDR3 reads CASSLSRGQGAPNTGELFF. Here the CDR3 DNA reads TGTGCCAGCAGTTTAAGTAGGGGACAGGGAGCCCCAAACACCGGGGAGCTGTTTTTT.

Ten or more counts support this clonotype. V and J are TRBV20-1 and TRBJ2-7, with D unresolved. CDR3 length equals 12 residues. The germline V gene encodes CDR1 DFQATT and CDR2 SNEGSKA (reference sequence). Trimming took off 6 bases at V and 2 bases at J, with 11 bases between the two ends. CDR3: CSAARGTYEQYF. CDR3 in DNA: TGCAGTGCCGCCCGAGGCACCTACGAGCAGTACTTC.

V is TRBV11-2 and J is TRBJ2-7; D ambiguous. CDR3 size: 16 residues. The germline V gene encodes CDR1 SGHAT and CDR2 FQNNGV. V dropped 1 base and J dropped 0 bases, with 13 bases sitting between them. The CDR3: CASSLASGRSSYEQYF. The CDR3 DNA sequence: TGTGCCAGCAGCTTAGCCTCCGGACGGAGCTCCTACGAGCAGTACTTC. The full variable domain, its missing parts supplied by reference TRBV11-2 and TRBJ2-7, is EAGVAQSPRYKIIEKRQSVAFWCNPISGHATLYWYQQILGQGPKLLIQFQNNGVVDDSQLPKDRFSAERLKGVDSTLKIQPAKLEDSAVYLCASSLASGRSSYEQYFGPGTRLTVT.

In its sample, this clonotype was seen many times. The chain is built from TRBV9 and TRBJ1-2; D is perhaps TRBD1 (5 bases). Trimming removed 4 bases at V and 7 bases at J, with 11 bases between. The CDR3 length is 12 residues. Germline CDR1 and CDR2: SGDLS and YYNGEE. For the CDR3, the DNA is TGTGCCAGCAGCCCCGGGGGTGGTGGCTACACCTTC. This codes for CASSPGGGGYTF.

The V call is TRBV29-1, the J call TRBJ1-2, with 7 bases matching TRBD1. CDR1 and CDR2 from the germline V gene are SQVTM and ANQGSEA. The CDR3 has 13 residues. V lost 5 bases and J lost 5; bases outside the gene matches: 8. The CDR3 sequence: CSVRQGGSYGYTF. CDR3 bases: TGCAGCGTTCGGCAGGGGGGTAGTTATGGCTACACCTTC.

Ten or more counts support this clonotype. The genes are TRBV20-1 and TRBJ1-6, with D possibly TRBD1 on 5 matching bases. Germline assignment: CDR1 DFQATT and CDR2 SNEGSKA (reference sequence). V lost 5 bases and J lost 7, with 21 bases in between. This CDR3 is built from 16 residues. The CDR3 here is CSASEPPGRWNSPLHF. The CDR3 DNA reads as TGCAGTGCTTCGGAACCCCCGGGACGGTGGAATTCACCCCTCCACTTT.

This clonotype was observed many times. The chain uses TRBV12-3 or TRBV12-4 and TRBJ1-4; D gene uncertain. The V end was cut by 5 bases, the J end by 4 bases, with 11 bases between. CDR3 length: 14 amino acids. CDR3 in amino acids: CASSATAGNEKLFF. The CDR3 DNA reads TGTGCCAGCAGTGCAACAGCCGGTAATGAAAAACTGTTTTTT.

This clonotype was recorded a few times. This chain joins TRBV20-1 and TRBJ1-1; no clear D. V was trimmed by 1 base and J by 0 bases, leaving 15 bases between them. The CDR3 has 16 amino acids. The germline V gene encodes CDR1 DFQATT and CDR2 SNEGSKA (reference sequence). In DNA form, the CDR3 reads TGCAGTGCTAGAGGTGTTGGTTGGCGAATGAACACTGAAGCTTTCTTT. Protein product: CSARGVGWRMNTEAFF.

V gene TRBV5-1 combines with J gene TRBJ2-3, with D possibly being TRBD2 (6 bases). This CDR3 is 15 amino acids long. The germline CDR1 and CDR2 sequences are SGHRS and YFSETQ. V lost 1 base, J lost 2 bases, and 11 bases lay in between. DNA for the CDR3: TGCGCCAGCAGCTTGTGGGGGGACTTCACAGATACGCAGTATTTT. Its protein product is CASSLWGDFTDTQYF.

This clonotype was seen at least ten times. This chain connects TRBV15 to TRBJ2-7; no clear D. Germline CDR1 reads LNHNV; CDR2 reads YYDKDF (reference sequence). The CDR3 is made up of 11 amino acids. The CDR3 region is CARRSLREQYF. The CDR3 coding sequence is TGTGCAAGACGATCACTACGGGAGCAGTACTTC.

This rearrangement joins TRBV15 to TRBJ2-3; either TRBD1 or TRBD2 may supply D (5 bases each). Germline V CDR1 and CDR2: LNHNV, YYDKDF (reference sequence). CDR3 length: 15 residues. V was pared by 1 base and J by 1 base, with 9 bases between. DNA of the CDR3: TGTGCCACCAGCAGAGGGGACGGCGGCACAGATACGCAGTATTTT. This encodes CATSRGDGGTDTQYF.

This sequence joins TRBV6-1 and TRBJ2-1, with D tentatively TRBD1 or TRBD2 (5 bases each). V lost 7 bases and J lost 9, with 22 bases in between. The CDR3 loop spans 15 amino acids. CDR1 MNHNS and CDR2 SASEGT come from the germline V gene. As DNA, the CDR3 is TGTGCCAGCATTCCTGGGGCAGGGAGTATTCGTGAGCAGTTCTTC. Amino acids: CASIPGAGSIREQFF.

This chain joins TRBV12-3 or TRBV12-4 and TRBJ1-1; possibly TRBD1 for D (5 bases). V lost 6 bases and J lost 0, with 11 bases in between. This CDR3 region has 14 residues. The CDR3 nucleotides read TGTGCCAGCAGATCAGGGAAAGTGAACACTGAAGCTTTCTTT. Protein sequence: CASRSGKVNTEAFF.

This clonotype was observed a few times. The rearrangement uses TRBV5-6 and TRBJ1-1; TRBD1 matches 7 bases. With V trimmed by 4 bases and J by 11 bases, 8 bases remained unmatched. Germline CDR1 is SGHDT and CDR2 is YYEEEE. This CDR3 has 12 amino acids. CDR3 residues: CASSLLTGDAFF. Here the CDR3 DNA reads TGTGCCAGCAGCCTACTTACAGGGGACGCTTTCTTT.

This chain connects TRBV29-1 to TRBJ1-1, with D uncertain. The CDR3 extends over 13 amino acids. Germline values: CDR1 SQVTM, CDR2 ANQGSEA. CDR3: CETRWGTNTEAFF. The CDR3 bases are TGCGAAACTAGATGGGGTACAAACACTGAAGCTTTCTTT.

Note on this clonotype: A much larger clone differs by one base, so this may be a read error. The rearrangement links TRBV25-1 to TRBJ2-1; a possible D gene is TRBD2 (5 bases). Germline V gene data show CDR1 as MGHDK and CDR2 as SYGVNS. The CDR3 runs to 10 residues. The CDR3 loop is CDSGYNEQFF. CDR3 bases: TGTGACAGCGGATACAATGAGCAGTTCTTC.

This clonotype was seen a few times. V and J are TRBV27 and TRBJ2-7; D gene ambiguous. V lost 3 bases, J lost 4 bases, and 22 bases lay in between. The CDR3 has 17 amino acids. From germline, CDR1 is MNHEY and CDR2 SMNVEV (reference sequence). The CDR3 nucleotides read TGTGCCAGCAGTTTTACGGCCGTCAAAGGGATAGGATACGAGCAGTACTTC. Encoded protein: CASSFTAVKGIGYEQYF.

The table lists this clonotype with many counts. This chain links TRBV4-1 with TRBJ1-1, with 7 bases lining up with TRBD1. The CDR3 is 14 residues long. The V and J ends lost 3 bases and 4 bases, in that order; junction bases with no gene match: 5. Germline V gene data show CDR1 as MGHRA and CDR2 as YSYEKL. The CDR3 sequence is CASSHRQGGTEAFF. The CDR3 DNA follows: TGCGCCAGCAGCCACCGACAGGGTGGCACTGAAGCTTTCTTT.

The rearrangement links TRBV5-1 to TRBJ1-1; tentatively, D is TRBD1 (5 bases). This CDR3 has 15 residues. The germline CDR1 and CDR2 sequences are SGHRS and YFSETQ. Trimming removed 2 bases from V and 11 bases from J, with 22 bases in between. As DNA, the CDR3 is TGCGCCAGCAGCTTCCTCGCGGGGACCCTATCGATGGCTTTCTTT. It codes for CASSFLAGTLSMAFF.